The clone carrying this TCR beta chain appeared a few times. This record comes from a study of human T cells and chemical hapten exposure. The CDR3 is 14 amino acids. V dropped 6 bases and J dropped 4; count of bases not matched to a gene: 3. A single record per CDR3 protein comes from TCRdb applying MiXCR to the RACE reads. The data hold more than 70,000 distinct CDR3 sequences, with about 8.6% observed a single time. Sample time point: healthy volunteer bleed at 2 weeks. RNA extraction used unfractionated whole blood as the source of total RNA. The chain carries TRBV12-3 or TRBV12-4 and TRBJ2-1, with TRBD2 matching 10 bases. Specimen: whole blood. This TCR derives from a female donor in good health. Some clones in this sample may be carry-over from other donors' samples. CDR3 amino acids: CASSTGLAYNEQFF. In DNA, the CDR3 is TGTGCCAGCAGCACGGGACTAGCGTACAATGAGCAGTTCTTC.